This passage covers 3 T cell receptor beta chains from one sample sequenced in a study of blood T cells in healthy people across ages. A second PCR, run for roughly 7 to 12 cycles, used a sample-barcoded 5' primer plus a J-beta primer mix. TCRdb analysed the 5' RACE reads with MiXCR anew, one entry per CDR3 protein. Of 1.5 million to 1.8 million distinct CDR3 sequences listed, approximately 43% are singletons. The sequenced sample was blood. These receptors were collected from a woman aged 18-29 years in good health.

This clonotype was counted only a few times. The chain links TRBV20-1 to TRBJ2-5; D is possibly TRBD1 (5 bases). Germline V gives CDR1 DFQATT, CDR2 SNEGSKA (reference sequence). This CDR3 has 15 residues. The ends were cut back, 0 bases at V and 7 bases at J, with 18 bases in the middle. The CDR3 loop is CSARERRVHLGTQYF. The CDR3 DNA sequence: TGCAGTGCTAGAGAGCGCAGGGTTCATTTGGGGACCCAGTACTTC.

The J gene is TRBJ2-7, the V gene TRBV3-1; possibly TRBD2 for D (6 bases). The length of the CDR3 is 14 residues. Trimming took off 3 bases at V and 3 bases at J, with 12 bases between the two ends. Germline-derived CDR1 and CDR2 are LGHDT and YNNKEL (reference sequence). CDR3 protein: CASSQVPGDYEQYF. The CDR3 bases are TGTGCCAGCAGCCAGGTCCCGGGAGACTACGAGCAGTACTTC.

This clonotype was counted between two and nine times. The chain has TRBV18 and TRBJ1-1, with 9 positions matching TRBD1. V was pared by 8 bases and J by 0 bases, with 7 bases of the junction left unmatched. The CDR3 is 15 amino acids. The germline gives CDR1 KGHSH, CDR2 LQKENI. The CDR3 here is CASSRGQGMNTEAFF. CDR3 DNA: TGTGCCAGCAGTAGAGGACAGGGGATGAACACTGAAGCTTTCTTT.